This T cell receptor (beta chain) was sequenced during a study of shared clonotypes between healthy human individuals. The overall study: Three plates were used per donor for CD4 naive, three for CD4 memory, two for CD8 naive and one for CD8 memory.

In the case of this clone: The antigen is unknown.

The length of the CDR3 is 13 residues. Notes on the study in general: Sequencing depth was expected to influence donor clonotype sharing. Non-shared clonotypes displayed generation probabilities falling below those of clonotypes present in all four donors. The rarefaction results pointed to incomplete sorted-subset sequencing despite large depth.

Sequenced by immunoSEQ multiplex PCR; TCRdb stores in-frame clones only, minus some. The data show about 1 million clones, with about 80% seen just once and 1.4% held by the top ten. Material for sequencing was memory CD4+ T cells sorted from blood. Sample subset: CD45RA-negative fraction. The sequence was collected from a man between 18 and 35 years old in good health. The chain has TRBV21-1 and TRBJ2-1; no check of the table's D call, TRBD2, against the DNA was made. TRBV21-1 represents a pseudogene. The CDR3 is CASSKLAWDEQFF. CDR3 coding DNA: TGTGCCAGCAGCAAACTAGCTTGGGATGAGCAGTTCTTC.